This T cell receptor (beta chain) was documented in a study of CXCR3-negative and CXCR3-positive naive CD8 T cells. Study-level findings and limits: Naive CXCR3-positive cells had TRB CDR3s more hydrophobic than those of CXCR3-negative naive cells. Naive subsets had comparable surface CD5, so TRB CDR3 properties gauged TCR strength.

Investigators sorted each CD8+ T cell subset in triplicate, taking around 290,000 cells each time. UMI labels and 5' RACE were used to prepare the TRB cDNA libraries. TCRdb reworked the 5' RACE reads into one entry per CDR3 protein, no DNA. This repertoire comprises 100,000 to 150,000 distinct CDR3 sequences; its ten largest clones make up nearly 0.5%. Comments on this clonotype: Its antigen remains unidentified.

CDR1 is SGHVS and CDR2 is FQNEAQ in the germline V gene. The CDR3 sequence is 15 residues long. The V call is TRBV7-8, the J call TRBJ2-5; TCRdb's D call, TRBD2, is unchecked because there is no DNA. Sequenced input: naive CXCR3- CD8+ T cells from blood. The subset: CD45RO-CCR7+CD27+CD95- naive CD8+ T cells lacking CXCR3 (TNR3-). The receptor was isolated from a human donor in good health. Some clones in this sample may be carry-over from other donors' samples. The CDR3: CASSQTSGAQETQYF.